These 27 T cell receptor beta chains were all obtained from the same sample, sequenced in a study of T cell repertoires in cytomegalovirus infection. Each CDR3 protein is one row after TCRdb ran MiXCR on the reads. This sample has about 740,000 distinct CDR3 sequences, with roughly a third found just once. Sequencing was done on a sample of PBMCs. These receptor sequences come from a human donor in good health (CMV status not recorded). Some clones in this sample may be carry-over from other donors' samples.

The gene calls are TRBV20-1 and TRBJ1-2; 7 bases are shared with TRBD1. Per the germline V gene, CDR1 is DFQATT and CDR2 is SNEGSKA (reference sequence). The CDR3 totals 15 residues. V was pared by 3 bases and J by 5 bases, with 12 bases of the junction left unmatched. Here the CDR3 reads CSARDPAGTVYGYTF. Written as DNA, the CDR3 is TGCAGTGCTAGGGACCCGGCTGGGACAGTATATGGCTACACCTTC.

The chain recombines TRBV10-2 with TRBJ2-7, with 8 bases aligning to TRBD2. CDR3 length: 16 residues. Trimming took 3 bases from V and 4 from J; bases not matched to a gene: 11. The germline gives CDR1 WSHSY, CDR2 SAAADI. CDR3 amino acids: CASSDRRGGLNYEQYF. The CDR3 DNA sequence: TGCGCCAGCAGTGATCGACGGGGGGGCCTCAATTACGAGCAGTACTTC.

This clonotype was seen many times. The chain uses TRBV28 and TRBJ1-1; no firm D call. Trimming shortened V by 0 bases and J by 1 base, and 6 bases separated the two germline ends. The CDR3 has 14 amino acids. Germline CDR1 is MDHEN and CDR2 is SYDVKM. This CDR3 is CASSLWGENTEAFF. In DNA form, the CDR3 reads TGTGCCAGCAGTTTATGGGGAGAGAACACTGAAGCTTTCTTT.

This clonotype showed up just a few times. The rearrangement joins TRBV6-2 or TRBV6-3 to TRBJ2-7; D is perhaps TRBD2 (6 bases). V dropped 7 bases and J dropped 4 bases, with 23 bases sitting between them. The CDR3 is 16 residues long. Germline assignment: CDR1 MNHEY and CDR2 SVGEGT. The CDR3 nucleotides are TGTGCCAGCACCACAAGCCCCTGGCGGGGTAAATACGAGCAGTACTTC. Translation: CASTTSPWRGKYEQYF.

This clonotype was counted a few times. The chain links TRBV12-3 or TRBV12-4 to TRBJ2-5; TRBD2 matches at 7 bases. The CDR3 contains 14 residues. With V trimmed by 6 bases and J by 9 bases, 13 bases remained unmatched. The CDR3 region has the DNA TGTGCCAGCAGCTATACCCCGAAGCGGGAACCCCAGTACTTC. Its protein is CASSYTPKREPQYF.

The chain carries TRBV20-1 and TRBJ2-3; TRBD2 might be the D (7 bases). The germline V gene has CDR1 DFQATT and CDR2 SNEGSKA (reference sequence). V was clipped by 6 bases and J by 3 bases, with 22 bases between them. The CDR3 loop spans 16 amino acids. The CDR3 sequence is CSANPRGGARTDTQYF. CDR3 nucleotides: TGCAGTGCGAACCCCCGTGGGGGGGCCAGGACAGATACGCAGTATTTT.

V gene TRBV6-6 combines with J gene TRBJ2-7; D may be TRBD1 (5 bases). Trimming removed 0 bases at V and 5 bases at J, with 17 bases between. The germline gives CDR1 MNHNY, CDR2 SVGAGI (reference sequence). This CDR3 has 16 residues. The CDR3 DNA follows: TGTGCCAGCAGTTACTCGTTAAGGACATCTGGGAACGAGCAGTACTTC. Protein product: CASSYSLRTSGNEQYF.

As to this clonotype: A read error may be the cause here, since a much bigger clone is one base away. J is TRBJ1-3 and V is TRBV12-3 or TRBV12-4; 9 bases map to TRBD1. The CDR3 spans 15 residues. The CDR3 DNA follows: TGTGCCAGCAGACGACGGGGGACAGGGAGAGACACCATGTATTTT. Its protein product is CASRRRGTGRDTMYF.

The chain links TRBV11-2 to TRBJ2-2; 8 bases are a match to TRBD2. Germline CDR1 and CDR2: SGHAT and FQNNGV. J was trimmed by 0 bases and V by 5 bases; bases with no gene match: 8. The length of the CDR3 is 17 residues. This CDR3 reads CASSRPTGGPNTGELFF. The CDR3 nucleotides are TGTGCCAGCAGCCGACCTACGGGAGGGCCGAACACCGGGGAGCTGTTTTTT.

This chain connects TRBV10-3 to TRBJ2-2; TRBD2 matches 13 bases. The CDR3 length is 19 residues. Germline V gives CDR1 ENHRY, CDR2 SYGVKD. The V segment lost 3 bases and the J segment 5 bases; nucleotides outside the gene matches: 12. DNA for the CDR3: TGTGCCATCAGTGATTCGATGGGACTAGCGGGACATAGTACCGGGGAGCTGTTTTTT. Translated, it gives CAISDSMGLAGHSTGELFF.

The J gene is TRBJ2-1, the V gene TRBV10-3, with D uncertain. CDR3 length: 13 amino acids. The V end lost 6 bases, the J end lost 0 bases, and 6 bases lay between the germline ends. Looked up from germline, CDR1 is ENHRY and CDR2 is SYGVKD. CDR3: CAISSSSYNEQFF. The CDR3 nucleotides read TGTGCCATCAGCAGTAGCTCCTACAATGAGCAGTTCTTC.

In the case of this clonotype: An end of the junction does not agree with germline; a read error may underlie this. This chain links TRBV7-2 with TRBJ1-5, with 9 nucleotides matching TRBD1. The CDR3 extends over 16 amino acids. Germline assignment: CDR1 SGHTA and CDR2 FQGNSA. This CDR3 reads CASSSATGGIGQPQNF. The CDR3 DNA sequence: TGTGCCAGCAGCTCCGCGACAGGGGGGATTGGTCAGCCCCAGAATTTT.

Notes on this clonotype: In this CDR3 the conserved last residue, phenylalanine or tryptophan, is missing, so a read error is likely. This chain joins TRBV19 and TRBJ2-1, with D possibly being TRBD2 (5 bases). The CDR3 loop spans 15 amino acids. The ends were cut back, 5 bases at V and 0 bases at J, with 11 bases in the middle. Germline values: CDR1 LNHDA, CDR2 SQIVND (reference sequence). CDR3 coding DNA: TGTGCCAGTAGTGAGTTGGGGAGCTCCTACAATGAGCAGTTCTTA. Its translation is CASSELGSSYNEQFL.

This clonotype was detected only once. The chain couples TRBV6-6 to TRBJ2-1; TRBD2 matches 14 bases. The CDR3 is 19 residues long. J was trimmed by 0 bases and V by 6 bases; bases with no gene match: 10. CDR1 and CDR2 (germline): MNHNY, SVGAGI (reference sequence). The CDR3, as DNA: TGTGCCAGCAGGAAGGTTGGACTAGCGGGGGGAAGCTCCTACAATGAGCAGTTCTTC. Translation: CASRKVGLAGGSSYNEQFF.

The chain links TRBV27 to TRBJ1-4, with D hard to call. V was cut by 7 bases and J by 4 bases, with 16 bases left in between. The germline CDR1 and CDR2 sequences are MNHEY and SMNVEV (reference sequence). The CDR3 is 15 amino acids. This chain's CDR3 is CASTFDQPSNEKLFF. The CDR3 nucleotides read TGTGCCAGCACCTTTGACCAGCCGAGTAATGAAAAACTGTTTTTT.

V and J are TRBV27 and TRBJ2-2; 11 nucleotides agree with TRBD2. Germline loops: CDR1 MNHEY, CDR2 SMNVEV (reference sequence). There are 17 residues in the CDR3. Trimming took 6 bases from V and 4 from J; bases not matched to a gene: 10. The CDR3 reads CASRQRLAGRGTGELFF. The CDR3 nucleotides are TGTGCCAGCAGGCAAAGACTAGCGGGAAGGGGCACCGGGGAGCTGTTTTTT.

The chain has TRBV12-3 or TRBV12-4 and TRBJ2-3; TRBD1 might be the D (5 bases). Trimming left V 2 bases short and J 4 bases short, with 10 bases between. CDR3 length: 14 residues. CDR3 bases: TGTGCCAGCAGTTTATCAGGGTTCGCAGATACGCAGTATTTT. It codes for CASSLSGFADTQYF.

V gene TRBV7-2 combines with J gene TRBJ2-1; 10 nucleotides agree with TRBD2. The CDR3 is 16 residues long. Germline values: CDR1 SGHTA, CDR2 FQGNSA. V dropped 6 bases and J dropped 4; count of bases not matched to a gene: 9. The CDR3 DNA reads TGTGCCAGCAGTCACGTGAGCGGGAGGGGATACAATGAGCAGTTCTTC. Translated: CASSHVSGRGYNEQFF.

A few counts support this clonotype. The chain combines TRBV6-5 with TRBJ2-7; 8 bases agree with TRBD2. The CDR3 has 15 residues. The trim removed 4 bases at V and 3 bases at J, leaving 8 bases unmatched. Germline V gives CDR1 MNHEY, CDR2 SVGAGI. The CDR3 loop is CASSSRGGIFYEQYF. The CDR3 DNA follows: TGTGCCAGCAGTTCCCGGGGGGGGATTTTCTACGAGCAGTACTTC.

The V call is TRBV5-1, the J call TRBJ2-3; D perhaps matches TRBD2 (5 bases). Trimming shortened V by 1 base and J by 2 bases, and 11 bases separated the two germline ends. The CDR3 loop spans 15 amino acids. Germline CDR1 SGHRS, CDR2 YFSETQ. The chain's CDR3 is CASSLRGLTTDTQYF. Written as DNA, the CDR3 is TGCGCCAGCAGCTTGCGTGGACTCACCACAGATACGCAGTATTTT.

The chain couples TRBV24-1 to TRBJ2-5; D is unclear. Germline loops: CDR1 KGHDR, CDR2 SFDVKD. Trimming pared 4 bases from V and 2 bases from J, leaving 16 bases between. This CDR3 has 16 residues. The CDR3 here is CATSEPLVGRQETQYF. CDR3 nucleotides: TGTGCCACCAGTGAACCCCTGGTTGGCAGACAAGAGACCCAGTACTTC.

In regard to this clonotype: A read error may account for a junction end that differs from germline. The chain combines TRBV28 with TRBJ2-7; TRBD2 matches at 11 bases. Germline-derived CDR1 and CDR2 are MDHEN and SYDVKM. The length of the CDR3 is 16 residues. CDR3 amino acids: CASSPQSGLAVYDQSF. In DNA, the CDR3 is TGTGCCAGCAGTCCGCAATCGGGACTAGCGGTCTACGATCAGTCCTTC. The entire variable domain, with the rest obtained from reference TRBV28 and TRBJ2-7, is as follows: DVKVTQSSRYLVKRTGEKVFLECVQDMDHENMFWYRQDPGLGLRLIYFSYDVKMKEKGDIPEGYSVSREKKERFSLILESASTNQTSMYLCASSPQSGLAVYDQSFGPGTRLTVT.

The chain has TRBV6-1 and TRBJ2-7; maybe TRBD1 (8 bases). V was cut by 4 bases and J by 7 bases, with 20 bases left in between. The length of the CDR3 is 15 residues. The V gene's germline CDR1 is MNHNS and CDR2 SASEGT. CDR3 residues: CASSVDRGGWREQYF. Here the CDR3 DNA reads TGTGCCAGCAGTGTCGACAGGGGAGGGTGGCGGGAGCAGTACTTC.

The chain couples TRBV7-4 to TRBJ1-1, with D possibly being TRBD1 (5 bases). The CDR3 contains 12 residues. The germline CDR1 and CDR2 sequences are SGHVT and SQSDAQ. V dropped 2 bases and J dropped 10 bases, with 11 bases sitting between them. DNA for the CDR3: TGTGCCAGCAGCTTATCGGGACCGGTAGCTTTCTTT. Translating gives CASSLSGPVAFF.

This chain connects TRBV20-1 to TRBJ2-3, with D possibly TRBD2 on 5 matching bases. Germline CDR1 reads DFQATT; CDR2 reads SNEGSKA (reference sequence). V gave up 0 bases and J gave up 0 bases, with 16 bases separating them. The CDR3 is 17 amino acids. The DNA of the CDR3 is TGCAGTGCTAGAGAACCACTAGGGCGTTTTAGCACAGATACGCAGTATTTT. Protein product: CSAREPLGRFSTDTQYF.

This clonotype was observed a few times. The J gene is TRBJ2-6, the V gene TRBV7-3; D not resolved. V was cut by 5 bases and J by 0 bases, with 11 bases left in between. The CDR3 totals 16 residues. The germline V gene has CDR1 SGHTA and CDR2 FQGTGA. CDR3 coding DNA: TGTGCCAGCAGCAGAGTCACGAGCTCTGGGGCCAACGTCCTGACTTTC. It translates to CASSRVTSSGANVLTF.

This chain links TRBV10-3 with TRBJ2-7; D unresolved. The germline CDR1 and CDR2 sequences are ENHRY and SYGVKD. The V gene lost 10 bases and the J gene lost 2 bases, with 15 bases spanning the gap. CDR3 length equals 13 residues. The CDR3 coding sequence is TGTGCCACGGAAGATATAACAACCTACGAGCAGTACTTC. Protein: CATEDITTYEQYF.